One sample yielded the 30 T cell receptor beta chains listed below, sequenced in a study of shared clonotypes between healthy human individuals. Generated by immunoSEQ multiplex PCR, the TCRdb table keeps only in-frame clones and is missing some. The sample records hundreds of thousands of clones, approximately 75% being singletons. The sample consisted of memory CD4+ T cells sorted from blood. The subset: CD45RA-negative fraction. The receptors here all came from a woman between 25 and 40 years old in good health.

The J gene is TRBJ2-3, the V gene TRBV6-1, with 12 bases fitting TRBD2. V shed 1 base and J 4 bases; nucleotides not matched to a gene: 9. CDR3 length: 18 residues. Germline-derived CDR1 and CDR2 are MNHNS and SASEGT. CDR3 DNA sequence: TGTGCCAGCAGTGAAGATGGGCTAGCGGGAGGGAGGGCAGATACGCAGTATTTT. This translates into CASSEDGLAGGRADTQYF.

This clone has more than one count but fewer than ten. The chain has TRBV2 and TRBJ1-1, with D uncertain. Deletions cut 3 bases from V and 6 bases from J, with 14 bases between. The germline V gene encodes CDR1 SNHLY and CDR2 FYNNEI. The CDR3 covers 14 residues. The CDR3 coding sequence is TGTGCCAGCAGTGAGTCAACCCAAACACCTGAAGCTTTCTTT. Translation gives CASSESTQTPEAFF.

This rearrangement joins TRBV5-1 to TRBJ2-6; D is ambiguous. This CDR3 contains 16 residues. V was trimmed by 2 bases and J by 0 bases, leaving 9 bases between them. Germline-derived CDR1 and CDR2 are SGHRS and YFSETQ. Here the CDR3 DNA reads TGCGCCAGCAGCTTATCGGCTGACTCTGGGGCCAACGTCCTGACTTTC. Translated, it gives CASSLSADSGANVLTF.

The V gene is TRBV9, the J gene TRBJ2-5, with D perhaps TRBD1 or TRBD2 (5 bases each). V lost 4 bases, J lost 4 bases, and 20 bases lay in between. The CDR3 covers 16 residues. In germline, CDR1 is SGDLS, CDR2 YYNGEE. CDR3 in amino acids: CASSSVKQRGRETQYF. The CDR3 nucleotides read TGTGCCAGCAGCAGCGTGAAACAGAGGGGCCGAGAGACCCAGTACTTC.

The rearrangement links TRBV5-4 to TRBJ2-2; tentatively, D is TRBD2 (6 bases). With 4 bases removed from V and 5 bases from J, the gap between germline ends came to 15 bases. CDR3 size: 15 residues. The germline V gene encodes CDR1 SGHNT and CDR2 YYREEE (reference sequence). CDR3 sequence: CASSTGSGETGELFF. The CDR3 DNA sequence: TGTGCCAGCAGCACTGGTTCGGGAGAGACCGGGGAGCTGTTTTTT.

J is TRBJ1-2 and V is TRBV18; TRBD1 is a possible D gene (5 bases). Germline CDR1 and CDR2: KGHSH and LQKENI. V lost 3 bases and J 3 bases, leaving 14 bases between the germline ends. There are 15 residues in the CDR3. The DNA of the CDR3 is TGTGCCAGCTCACCGGGGGACCTAAGGGACTATGGCTACACCTTC. It encodes CASSPGDLRDYGYTF.

This clone was observed a few times. V usage is TRBV6-5 and J usage is TRBJ2-3; no clear D. The germline V and J ends were trimmed by 2 bases and 0 bases, with 12 bases remaining between them. CDR1 and CDR2 (germline): MNHEY, SVGAGI. There are 16 residues in the CDR3. The CDR3: CASSYATGPSTDTQYF. The CDR3 DNA is TGTGCCAGCAGTTACGCAACGGGTCCTAGCACAGATACGCAGTATTTT.

The rearrangement links TRBV19 to TRBJ1-2, with D possibly TRBD1 on 6 matching bases. The CDR3 totals 15 residues. Germline loops: CDR1 LNHDA, CDR2 SQIVND (reference sequence). V lost 4 bases and J 4 bases, leaving 16 bases between the germline ends. DNA of the CDR3: TGTGCCAGTAGTAGCGGGACACTGGCTGGCTATGGCTACACCTTC. Translation gives CASSSGTLAGYGYTF.

The chain recombines TRBV2 with TRBJ2-1; 12 bases agree with TRBD2. Unmatched junction bases numbered 6, after V lost 6 bases and J lost 9 bases. The CDR3 spans 14 residues. Germline CDR1 SNHLY, CDR2 FYNNEI. CDR3 DNA: TGTGCCAGCAGGGGAGAACTAGCGGGAGGTGAGCAGTTCTTC. This sequence encodes CASRGELAGGEQFF.

There are a few counts of this clone. V is TRBV18 and J is TRBJ2-7; the match to TRBD2 covers 7 bases. CDR1 and CDR2 from the germline V gene are KGHSH and LQKENI. The CDR3 length is 14 residues. V trimming: 2 bases; J trimming: 2 bases; junction bases outside the gene matches: 3. The CDR3 DNA sequence: TGTGCCAGCTCACCAGGCGGGAGTCCCTACGAGCAGTACTTC. Translated, it gives CASSPGGSPYEQYF.

This sequence joins TRBV29-1 and TRBJ2-1; 12 positions match TRBD1. Per the germline V gene, CDR1 is SQVTM and CDR2 is ANQGSEA. V trimming: 7 bases; J trimming: 5 bases; junction bases outside the gene matches: 6. This CDR3 contains 14 residues. The DNA of the CDR3 is TGCAGCGCCCGGGACAGGGGGCAGGACAATGAGCAGTTCTTC. Encoded protein: CSARDRGQDNEQFF.

The chain joins TRBV28 to TRBJ2-7; the match to TRBD2 covers 9 bases. Germline assignment: CDR1 MDHEN and CDR2 SYDVKM. This CDR3 contains 12 residues. The trim removed 7 bases at V and 6 bases at J, leaving 4 bases unmatched. The CDR3 loop is CASTGTSREQYF. For the CDR3, the DNA is TGTGCCAGCACCGGGACTAGCCGCGAGCAGTACTTC.

This clone was detected a few times. This chain links TRBV7-9 with TRBJ1-1; D ambiguous. CDR3 length: 14 amino acids. V lost 0 bases and J lost 4, with 9 bases in between. Germline CDR1 reads SEHNR; CDR2 reads FQNEAQ (reference sequence). The CDR3 DNA reads TGTGCCAGCAGCTTAGCCGCCATCGGCACTGAAGCTTTCTTT. The encoded protein is CASSLAAIGTEAFF.

The chain couples TRBV7-8 to TRBJ1-2; no definite D call. The CDR3 is made up of 13 amino acids. Trimming removed 1 base at V and 0 bases at J, with 3 bases between. Germline-derived CDR1 and CDR2 are SGHVS and FQNEAQ. CDR3 protein: CASSLDSNYGYTF. CDR3 nucleotides: TGTGCCAGCAGCTTAGACTCTAACTATGGCTACACCTTC.

V and J are TRBV4-2 and TRBJ2-2; 7 bases align to TRBD1. Germline V gives CDR1 LGHNA, CDR2 YNFKEQ. CDR3 size: 15 residues. V shed 1 base, J shed 6 bases, and the junction held 5 bases outside the gene matches. The CDR3: CASSQVPQGAGELFF. The CDR3 nucleotides are TGTGCCAGCAGCCAAGTCCCGCAGGGGGCCGGGGAGCTGTTTTTT.

The chain has TRBV28 and TRBJ1-4, with 8 bases lining up with TRBD1. Germline trimming cut 5 bases from V and 8 bases from J; bases unmatched to any gene: 10. Germline-derived CDR1 and CDR2 are MDHEN and SYDVKM. CDR3 length: 15 residues. The CDR3 nucleotides read TGTGCCAGCAGTCCAGGACAGGGTCGGGACGAAAAACTGTTTTTT. Its translation: CASSPGQGRDEKLFF. Supplemented by reference TRBV28 and TRBJ1-4, the full variable domain reads DVKVTQSSRYLVKRTGEKVFLECVQDMDHENMFWYRQDPGLGLRLIYFSYDVKMKEKGDIPEGYSVSREKKERFSLILESASTNQTSMYLCASSPGQGRDEKLFFGSGTQLSVL.

The chain links TRBV28 to TRBJ1-1; tentatively, D is TRBD1 (5 bases). The germline CDR1 and CDR2 sequences are MDHEN and SYDVKM. The CDR3 totals 15 residues. Trimming removed 6 bases from V and 7 bases from J, with 21 bases in between. CDR3 nucleotide sequence: TGTGCCAGCAGCCGTTCCCGGTCGGGGCGACGTGAAGCTTTCTTT. Translated, it gives CASSRSRSGRREAFF. Filled out from reference TRBV28 and TRBJ1-1, the complete variable domain reads DVKVTQSSRYLVKRTGEKVFLECVQDMDHENMFWYRQDPGLGLRLIYFSYDVKMKEKGDIPEGYSVSREKKERFSLILESASTNQTSMYLCASSRSRSGRREAFFGQGTRLTVV.

This clone was counted a single time. This chain links TRBV5-1 with TRBJ2-1; 8 bases are a match to TRBD2. Per germline, CDR1 SGHRS and CDR2 YFSETQ. This CDR3 has 15 amino acids. V lost 4 bases and J lost 4; bases outside the gene matches: 7. The CDR3 loop reads CASSADSSGYNEQFF. In DNA form, the CDR3 reads TGCGCCAGCAGCGCGGACTCTAGCGGGTACAATGAGCAGTTCTTC.

The chain recombines TRBV15 with TRBJ1-5; D is undetermined. CDR1 is LNHNV and CDR2 is YYDKDF in the germline V gene (reference sequence). CDR3 length: 14 residues. Trimming shortened V by 10 bases and J by 2 bases, and 15 bases separated the two germline ends. The CDR3 sequence: CASSGSVGNQPQHF. For the CDR3, the DNA is TGTGCCAGCTCGGGGTCGGTTGGCAATCAGCCCCAGCATTTT.

The chain has TRBV11-3 and TRBJ2-7, with TRBD1 as a possible D gene (6 bases). Trimming cost V 1 base and J 2 bases, with 9 bases left between them. Germline V CDR1 and CDR2: SGHNT, YENEEA. There are 14 residues in the CDR3. The CDR3, as DNA: TGTGCCAGCAGCTTAGCAGGGGCCACCTACGAGCAGTACTTC. The encoded protein is CASSLAGATYEQYF.

The chain carries TRBV6-1 and TRBJ2-7; D may match TRBD1 or TRBD2 (5 bases each). Germline V lookup: CDR1 MNHNS, CDR2 SASEGT. The CDR3 totals 12 residues. V dropped 6 bases and J dropped 4 bases, with 10 bases sitting between them. Here the CDR3 DNA reads TGTGCCAGCAGGGGGGAATTGTACGAGCAGTACTTC. It yields the protein CASRGELYEQYF.

This clone turned up a few times. The rearrangement uses TRBV5-4 and TRBJ2-7, with 8 bases identical to TRBD2. The germline CDR1 and CDR2 sequences are SGHNT and YYREEE (reference sequence). Unmatched junction bases numbered 9, after V lost 0 bases and J lost 4 bases. The CDR3 runs to 16 residues. CDR3 sequence (DNA): TGTGCCAGCAGCTTGGAGTCGCGGGGGGACATATACGAGCAGTACTTC. It is translated as CASSLESRGDIYEQYF.

The rearrangement links TRBV19 to TRBJ1-3; D is ambiguous. Germline CDR1 and CDR2: LNHDA and SQIVND (reference sequence). This CDR3 contains 13 residues. Trimming stripped 8 bases from V and 0 bases from J, with 8 bases between. Written as DNA, the CDR3 is TGTGCCAGTCGGCAAATCTCTGGAAACACCATATATTTT. Translating gives CASRQISGNTIYF.

The rearrangement links TRBV11-1 to TRBJ2-3, with D perhaps matching TRBD2 (6 bases). Germline V gives CDR1 SGHAT, CDR2 FQDESV (reference sequence). The CDR3 consists of 13 residues. The germline V and J ends were trimmed by 6 bases and 6 bases, with 13 bases remaining between them. The CDR3 sequence is CASRARGTDTQYF. CDR3 bases: TGTGCCAGCAGAGCACGGGGGACGGATACGCAGTATTTT.

The chain links TRBV2 to TRBJ1-1; possibly TRBD1 for D (6 bases). The germline gives CDR1 SNHLY, CDR2 FYNNEI. CDR3 length equals 15 residues. With 6 bases removed from V and 1 base from J, the gap between germline ends came to 15 bases. CDR3 sequence (DNA): TGTGCCAGCAGGTACACGGGACACCCGAACACTGAAGCTTTCTTT. Translation gives CASRYTGHPNTEAFF.

As DNA, the CDR3 is TGTGCCAGTAGAAATCTCGACCGGGGAAACACCGGGGAGCTGTTTTTT. This translates into CASRNLDRGNTGELFF. The chain couples TRBV19 to TRBJ2-2; perhaps TRBD2 as D (5 bases). V lost 6 bases to trimming and J lost 2 bases, with 16 bases between them. The germline V gene encodes CDR1 LNHDA and CDR2 SQIVND (reference sequence). There are 16 residues in the CDR3.

V usage is TRBV11-2 and J usage is TRBJ2-7, with TRBD2 matching over 13 bases. Germline V lookup: CDR1 SGHAT, CDR2 FQNNGV. The J segment lost 1 base and the V segment lost 5 bases, leaving 5 bases of the junction unmatched. The CDR3 has 16 residues. CDR3 protein: CASSGLLAGGSYEQYF. The CDR3 nucleotides are TGTGCCAGCAGCGGACTACTAGCGGGAGGGTCCTACGAGCAGTACTTC.

This clone was seen only once. J is TRBJ2-2 and V is TRBV7-9; TRBD2 matches 7 bases. J was trimmed by 3 bases and V by 10 bases; bases with no gene match: 8. This CDR3 is built from 14 residues. Germline V gene data show CDR1 as SEHNR and CDR2 as FQNEAQ (reference sequence). The CDR3 sequence: CATSGGEHTGELFF. In DNA, the CDR3 is TGTGCCACCAGTGGGGGGGAACACACCGGGGAGCTGTTTTTT.

The chain employs TRBV28 and TRBJ2-6; unclear D gene. This CDR3 is built from 15 residues. The V gene's germline CDR1 is MDHEN and CDR2 SYDVKM. V was cut by 9 bases and J by 0 bases, with 12 bases left in between. This CDR3 reads CARVGTSSGANVLTF. As DNA, the CDR3 is TGTGCCAGGGTCGGCACGAGCTCTGGGGCCAACGTCCTGACTTTC.

The rearrangement uses TRBV6-6 and TRBJ1-1, with D unresolved. The length of the CDR3 is 14 residues. The ends were cut back, 4 bases at V and 1 base at J, with 10 bases in the middle. The germline V gene encodes CDR1 MNHNY and CDR2 SVGAGI (reference sequence). DNA of the CDR3: TGTGCCAGCAGTTTGGTCTTTGGGAACACTGAAGCTTTCTTT. Translation gives CASSLVFGNTEAFF.